The subject of this entry is one T cell receptor beta chain. Its antigen remains unidentified. The input lacks base qualities; no much larger clone sits a single base away. Graves' hyperthyroidism was defined as stable when no progression to ophthalmopathy occurred over 18 months of follow-up. The hyperthyroidism patients were between 18 and 65 years old and newly diagnosed, with a disease duration of less than 2 months. Patients with uncontrolled infections, other autoimmune diseases, pregnancy or lactation were excluded. Clinical symptoms, serum thyroxine and TRAb, thyroid ultrasound, and orbital computed tomography formed the basis for the diagnoses. PBMCs were isolated from about 9.2 ml of fresh peripheral blood by Ficoll-Paque density gradient centrifugation. Total RNA was extracted using Trizol reagent, and RNA quality was assessed on an Agilent 2100 Bioanalyzer. The record originates from a study of T cells in Graves' hyperthyroidism and ophthalmopathy (dated by TCRdb to about 2019). Concerning the study at large: Peripheral blood was sampled at the time of initial diagnosis, prior to any treatment. Thyroid tissue and blood T-cell repertoires from more than 5 Graves' hyperthyroidism patients were also compared in the study. Following sampling, methimazole starting at 30 mg daily was given to hyperthyroidism patients, and high-dose intravenous methylprednisolone was given to ophthalmopathy patients. The paper describes TCR Vbeta CDR3 sequencing of 135 peripheral blood samples, made up of 43 ophthalmopathy patients, roughly 75 hyperthyroidism patients and roughly 17 progressor patients. An independent validation cohort of under 20 hyperthyroidism patients and more than 15 patients who later progressed to ophthalmopathy tested prospective prediction of ophthalmopathy. The approximately 98 discovery patients were randomly divided into training and test sets at a 7:3 ratio. A discovery cohort of around 98 patients, about 44 with Graves' ophthalmopathy and roughly 59 with stable Graves' hyperthyroidism, was used to find distinguishing TCR V-J signatures.

The CDR3 goes from the cysteine to the phenylalanine over 16 residues. Kept here is only the CDR3 DNA, which spans 48 bases and is read in frame from base 1. The germline V gene encodes CDR1 DFQATT and CDR2 SNEGSKA (reference sequence). V is pared back by 0 bases and J by 2 bases, with 14 bases lying between the germline termini. The TCR beta CDR3 regions were amplified from RNA transcripts. The first round of RT-PCR for the TCR CDR3 was performed with the HTBI primer set and the Qiagen OneStep RT-PCR kit. A second multiplex PCR round built the libraries, followed by size selection and purification. The libraries were sequenced on an Illumina HiSeq2000 using paired-end 100 bp reads. Per the original workflow: SOAPnuke was used to process the raw data, throwing out any read that contained adapters or uncalled bases, had a mean Phred below 15, or lacked an exact constant-primer or identifier match. High-quality paired reads were merged using COPE v1.2.5, and each unique nucleotide sequence was defined as a clonotype. MiTCR v1.1 was used to align the clonotypes against IMGT TRBV, TRBD and TRBJ reference segments. Only V-J combinations with frequency above 0.0001, covering 99.2% of repertoires, were analysed. A TCS score was defined as the ratio of F50 (clonal expansion) to E x V (chaos), with BLOSUM62-based TCRdist applied between CDR3 peptides within each V-J. Welch's t-statistics and random forest reduced roughly 530 V-J features to about 13, which were used in a naive Bayes classifier (R e1071). TCRdb reworked the public reads: Q25 trimming with fastp, MiXCR clone assembly, productive beta chains retained. Each CDR3 protein appears once, grouped with its most common genes and DNA. It is TCRdb's table, rather than the study itself, that gives the V and J calls and clone size. In all, the sample holds under 350,000 distinct CDR3 sequences, and about 21% of those were seen once. 50% of the sample belongs to the ten largest clones.

Study-wide findings and limitations: Ophthalmopathy was separated from stable hyperthyroidism by a 13 V-J signature model, with approximately 89% sensitivity and about 81% specificity obtained in cross-validation and 80%/75% obtained in testing. Most expanded thyroid clonotypes (frequency above 0.001) were also found in blood, which suggests that blood repertoires may mirror thyroid immune responses. Sample size was not statistically predetermined, and investigators were not blinded to group allocation. In validation, progression to ophthalmopathy was predicted by the model with 70.59% sensitivity and nearly 75% specificity, a median of about 6 months before onset.

This receptor was identified in a woman aged 50 to 60 with Graves' hyperthyroidism. The specimen sequenced was blood. Rearrangement joined TRBV20-1 to TRBJ2-1, and perhaps TRBD2 as D gene, on 5 matching bases. The CDR3 reads as follows: CSARDRLSGTYNEQFF. The DNA sequence reads TGCAGTGCTAGAGATCGGCTAAGCGGAACCTACAATGAGCAGTTCTTC.